What follows are 27 T cell receptor beta chains derived from one specimen sequenced in a study of blood T cell repertoires in COVID-19. The repertoire was sequenced with immunoSEQ multiplex PCR; TCRdb's copy has only in-frame clones and lacks some. The sample carries approximately 280,000 clones, around 90% recorded once. Sequencing was done on a sample of peripheral blood. The receptor set was obtained from a woman aged 25 to 39 with COVID-19, enrolled during active disease.

The table lists this clone with a count of one. The chain couples TRBV9 to TRBJ2-3; D is perhaps TRBD2 (5 bases). CDR1 is SGDLS, CDR2 YYNGEE, per germline. V lost 2 bases and J 4 bases, leaving 11 bases between the germline ends. This CDR3 has 14 residues. The CDR3: CASSVRAGPDTQYF. The CDR3 nucleotides read TGTGCCAGCAGCGTGCGGGCTGGCCCAGATACGCAGTATTTT.

The chain uses TRBV2 and TRBJ1-6; TRBD1 agrees at 8 bases. From germline, CDR1 is SNHLY and CDR2 FYNNEI. The CDR3 is 16 amino acids. V lost 6 bases and J lost 0; bases outside the gene matches: 4. The CDR3 is CASRRDRSSYNSPLHF. The CDR3 DNA reads TGTGCCAGCAGGCGGGACAGGAGCTCCTATAATTCACCCCTCCACTTT.

The chain links TRBV5-1 to TRBJ1-4; TRBD1 agrees at 7 bases. The J segment lost 2 bases and the V segment lost 0 bases, leaving 13 bases of the junction unmatched. This CDR3 region has 19 residues. The V gene's germline CDR1 is SGHRS and CDR2 YFSETQ. The CDR3 is CASSLEWQGVFATNEKLFF. The CDR3 DNA sequence: TGCGCCAGCAGCTTGGAGTGGCAGGGGGTTTTTGCTACTAATGAAAAACTGTTTTTT.

This chain uses TRBV7-3 with TRBJ2-1; TRBD2 matches at 9 bases. Looked up from germline, CDR1 is SGHTA and CDR2 is FQGTGA. V dropped 5 bases and J dropped 8; count of bases not matched to a gene: 4. The CDR3 loop spans 13 amino acids. CDR3: CASSAGTSHEQFF. Written as DNA, the CDR3 is TGTGCCAGCAGCGCGGGGACTAGCCATGAGCAGTTCTTC.

This clone was recorded a few times. V and J are TRBV9 and TRBJ1-2; 7 bases map to TRBD1. Germline trimming cut 2 bases from V and 6 bases from J; bases unmatched to any gene: 10. The CDR3 runs 15 residues. Germline CDR1 is SGDLS and CDR2 is YYNGEE. The DNA for the CDR3 is TGTGCCAGCAGCGTTCAGAACACAGGGGTTGATGGCTACACCTTC. It codes for CASSVQNTGVDGYTF.

V and J are TRBV15 and TRBJ2-3; the match to TRBD2 covers 10 bases. CDR3 size: 18 residues. Germline-derived CDR1 and CDR2 are LNHNV and YYDKDF (reference sequence). After removal of 8 bases from V and 2 bases from J, the junction contained 16 bases not matched to a gene. The DNA of the CDR3 is TGTGCCACCGAAGAGGGTTTTTTAGCGGGAGGATACACAGATACGCAGTATTTT. Translating gives CATEEGFLAGGYTDTQYF.

The chain is built from TRBV6-1 and TRBJ2-7, with a weak D call TRBD2 (6 bases). V gave up 3 bases and J gave up 3 bases, with 18 bases separating them. This CDR3 has 16 amino acids. CDR1 is MNHNS, CDR2 SASEGT, per germline. The CDR3 spells CASSEGVSRLVYEQYF. The CDR3, as DNA: TGTGCCAGCAGTGAGGGGGTGAGCAGACTAGTCTACGAGCAGTACTTC.

This clone was observed once. Other nucleotide sequences in the sample specify the same CDR3. This chain joins TRBV15 and TRBJ2-1, with 10 bases that match TRBD2. CDR1 is LNHNV, CDR2 YYDKDF, per germline (reference sequence). The ends lost 0 bases at V and 5 bases at J; junction bases unmatched: 4. The CDR3 runs to 16 residues. The CDR3 DNA follows: TGTGCCACCAGCAGAGATAGGGGACTAGCGAACAATGAGCAGTTCTTC. Its translation: CATSRDRGLANNEQFF.

This chain links TRBV19 with TRBJ2-5; 11 bases align to TRBD2. Trimming took 5 bases from V and 3 from J; bases not matched to a gene: 14. This CDR3 region has 18 residues. From germline, CDR1 is LNHDA and CDR2 SQIVND (reference sequence). CDR3 nucleotides: TGTGCCAGTAGTCTAACTAGCGGGAGAGCACGATGGGAAGAGACCCAGTACTTC. Protein sequence: CASSLTSGRARWEETQYF.

In nucleotides, the CDR3 is TGTGCCAGCAGTTTGGGGCCTCACAATGAGCAGTTCTTC. Encoded protein: CASSLGPHNEQFF. The J gene is TRBJ2-1, the V gene TRBV27, with D perhaps TRBD1 (5 bases). Per germline, CDR1 MNHEY and CDR2 SMNVEV (reference sequence). V was pared by 3 bases and J by 5 bases, with 8 bases between. CDR3 length equals 13 residues.

The chain recombines TRBV10-3 with TRBJ2-7; perhaps TRBD1 as D (6 bases). This CDR3 comprises 13 residues. The germline CDR1 and CDR2 sequences are ENHRY and SYGVKD. Trimming cost V 3 bases and J 6 bases, with 12 bases left between them. The CDR3 loop is CAISDRGGSEQYF. The CDR3 DNA sequence: TGTGCCATCAGTGACAGGGGTGGATCCGAGCAGTACTTC.

The chain links TRBV10-2 to TRBJ2-1, with TRBD2 matching 9 bases. Per the germline V gene, CDR1 is WSHSY and CDR2 is SAAADI. J gave up 6 bases and V 3 bases, and 9 bases lay outside the gene matches. This CDR3 has 16 residues. CDR3 DNA sequence: TGCGCCAGCAGTGACCCTAGTAGCGGGGGTCTCAATGAGCAGTTCTTC. It translates to CASSDPSSGGLNEQFF.

The rearrangement uses TRBV4-1 and TRBJ1-2; possible D gene TRBD1, 5 bases. Germline V CDR1 and CDR2: MGHRA, YSYEKL. Trimming removed 4 bases at V and 3 bases at J, with 12 bases between. This CDR3 region has 14 residues. Here the CDR3 reads CASSPTVLDYGYTF. DNA of the CDR3: TGCGCCAGCAGCCCGACAGTTTTAGACTATGGCTACACCTTC.

The rearrangement joins TRBV24-1 to TRBJ2-5; the D gene is possibly TRBD1 (5 bases). Trimming took off 3 bases at V and 7 bases at J, with 17 bases between the two ends. Germline CDR1 is KGHDR and CDR2 is SFDVKD. CDR3 length: 15 amino acids. The CDR3 loop is CATSDPTEALGTQYF. The CDR3 DNA reads as TGTGCCACCAGTGATCCGACAGAAGCCCTCGGGACCCAGTACTTC.

The chain couples TRBV27 to TRBJ2-2; 12 bases agree with TRBD2. Germline V gene data show CDR1 as MNHEY and CDR2 as SMNVEV (reference sequence). V was clipped by 0 bases and J by 4 bases; unmatched bases: 3. CDR3 length equals 17 residues. DNA for the CDR3: TGTGCCAGCAGTTTATCGCTAGCGGGAGGGCTCACCGGGGAGCTGTTTTTT. This sequence encodes CASSLSLAGGLTGELFF.

This chain connects TRBV12-3 or TRBV12-4 to TRBJ2-5; possible D gene TRBD1, 6 bases. Trimming took off 3 bases at V and 5 bases at J, with 10 bases between the two ends. The CDR3 runs to 13 residues. The CDR3 DNA follows: TGTGCCAGCAGTTTTCAGGGGAAGGAGACCCAGTACTTC. The encoded protein is CASSFQGKETQYF.

The rearrangement uses TRBV2 and TRBJ2-2; 13 bases agree with TRBD2. Unmatched junction bases numbered 3, after V lost 5 bases and J lost 6 bases. The germline V gene has CDR1 SNHLY and CDR2 FYNNEI. The CDR3 runs 15 residues. CDR3: CASSPLAGGAGELFF. The DNA for the CDR3 is TGTGCCAGCAGTCCACTAGCGGGAGGGGCCGGGGAGCTGTTTTTT.

The V call is TRBV7-9, the J call TRBJ1-4; the D is unclear. V was shortened by 0 bases and J by 0 bases, with 8 bases between the two germline ends. The CDR3 consists of 16 residues. The germline V gene encodes CDR1 SEHNR and CDR2 FQNEAQ (reference sequence). CDR3 nucleotides: TGTGCCAGCAGCTTAGCGCTGGCAGCAACTAATGAAAAACTGTTTTTT. This codes for CASSLALAATNEKLFF.

As for this clone: Other DNA sequences in this specimen translate into the identical CDR3. The gene calls are TRBV3-1 (or the pseudogene TRBV3-2) and TRBJ1-5; D remains unclear. This CDR3 comprises 15 residues. V dropped 1 base and J dropped 0 bases, with 7 bases sitting between them. CDR1 is LGHDT and CDR2 is YNNKEL in the germline V gene (reference sequence). This CDR3 is CASSQGRNSNQPQHF. In DNA form, the CDR3 reads TGTGCCAGCAGCCAAGGCAGAAATAGCAATCAGCCCCAGCATTTT.

The chain has TRBV30 and TRBJ2-6, with TRBD1 matching 8 bases. After removal of 7 bases from V and 0 bases from J, the junction contained 8 bases not matched to a gene. The CDR3 extends over 16 amino acids. CDR1 is GTSNPN and CDR2 is SVGIG in the germline V gene (reference sequence). This CDR3 reads CAFTGGPLSGANVLTF. The CDR3 nucleotides are TGTGCCTTTACAGGGGGACCTCTCTCTGGGGCCAACGTCCTGACTTTC. Full variable domain (outside the CDR3, taken from reference TRBV30 and TRBJ2-6): SQTIHQWPATLVQPVGSPLSLECTVEGTSNPNLYWYRQAAGRGLQLLFYSVGIGQISSEVPQNLSASRPQDRQFILSSKKLLLSDSGFYLCAFTGGPLSGANVLTFGAGSRLTVL.

V is TRBV10-1 and J is TRBJ1-5, with D perhaps TRBD1 (6 bases). Germline CDR1 WNHNN, CDR2 SYGVQD (reference sequence). This CDR3 contains 13 residues. Trimming left V 6 bases short and J 5 bases short, with 11 bases between. As DNA, the CDR3 is TGCGCCAGCAGCACAGGGACGCATCAGCCCCAGCATTTT. Translated, it gives CASSTGTHQPQHF.

The CDR3: CASSQATASYEQYF. In nucleotides, the CDR3 is TGTGCCAGCAGCCAAGCGACAGCCTCCTACGAGCAGTACTTC. This chain uses TRBV3-1 (or the pseudogene TRBV3-2) with TRBJ2-7, with D possibly TRBD1 on 5 matching bases. V lost 1 base and J 0 bases, leaving 7 bases between the germline ends. The CDR3 runs 14 residues. Germline V gene data show CDR1 as LGHDT and CDR2 as YNNKEL (reference sequence).

The chain links TRBV3-1 (or the pseudogene TRBV3-2) to TRBJ2-7; TRBD1 is a possible D gene (6 bases). Germline assignment: CDR1 LGHDT and CDR2 YNNKEL (reference sequence). The CDR3 has 14 residues. V was clipped by 2 bases and J by 2 bases, with 10 bases between them. CDR3 sequence: CASSQMDSPYEQYF. DNA of the CDR3: TGTGCCAGCAGCCAAATGGACAGTCCCTACGAGCAGTACTTC.

The chain employs TRBV24-1 and TRBJ1-2; no clear D. Germline V gene lookup returns CDR1 KGHDR and CDR2 SFDVKD. This CDR3 region has 14 residues. Trimming cost V 1 base and J 8 bases, with 13 bases left between them. The CDR3 DNA follows: TGTGCCACCAGTGATTTAACCGGGGTTGGGGGCTACACCTTC. It is translated as CATSDLTGVGGYTF.

The chain is built from TRBV6-5 and TRBJ1-5; 7 bases match TRBD1. Germline CDR1 and CDR2: MNHEY and SVGAGI. Germline trimming cut 5 bases from V and 5 bases from J; bases unmatched to any gene: 3. The CDR3 runs to 13 residues. In nucleotides, the CDR3 is TGTGCCAGCAGTATAACAGGGGATCAGCCCCAGCATTTT. Its translation: CASSITGDQPQHF.

Points on this clone: Within the sample, other DNA sequences also encode this same CDR3. The chain employs TRBV30 and TRBJ1-1; a weak D match, TRBD1 (6 bases). V was clipped by 3 bases and J by 1 base, with 9 bases between them. This CDR3 is built from 13 residues. Germline CDR1 and CDR2: GTSNPN and SVGIG (reference sequence). The CDR3 loop is CAWSADRNTEAFF. The CDR3 bases are TGTGCCTGGAGCGCGGACAGGAACACTGAAGCTTTCTTT.

The V gene is TRBV7-8, the J gene TRBJ2-7; 8 bases agree with TRBD2. The germline gives CDR1 SGHVS, CDR2 FQNEAQ. CDR3 length: 17 amino acids. Unmatched junction bases numbered 7, after V lost 0 bases and J lost 0 bases. CDR3 bases: TGTGCCAGCAGCTTAGCGAGGACTAGCTCGAGCTCCTACGAGCAGTACTTC. Translation gives CASSLARTSSSSYEQYF.